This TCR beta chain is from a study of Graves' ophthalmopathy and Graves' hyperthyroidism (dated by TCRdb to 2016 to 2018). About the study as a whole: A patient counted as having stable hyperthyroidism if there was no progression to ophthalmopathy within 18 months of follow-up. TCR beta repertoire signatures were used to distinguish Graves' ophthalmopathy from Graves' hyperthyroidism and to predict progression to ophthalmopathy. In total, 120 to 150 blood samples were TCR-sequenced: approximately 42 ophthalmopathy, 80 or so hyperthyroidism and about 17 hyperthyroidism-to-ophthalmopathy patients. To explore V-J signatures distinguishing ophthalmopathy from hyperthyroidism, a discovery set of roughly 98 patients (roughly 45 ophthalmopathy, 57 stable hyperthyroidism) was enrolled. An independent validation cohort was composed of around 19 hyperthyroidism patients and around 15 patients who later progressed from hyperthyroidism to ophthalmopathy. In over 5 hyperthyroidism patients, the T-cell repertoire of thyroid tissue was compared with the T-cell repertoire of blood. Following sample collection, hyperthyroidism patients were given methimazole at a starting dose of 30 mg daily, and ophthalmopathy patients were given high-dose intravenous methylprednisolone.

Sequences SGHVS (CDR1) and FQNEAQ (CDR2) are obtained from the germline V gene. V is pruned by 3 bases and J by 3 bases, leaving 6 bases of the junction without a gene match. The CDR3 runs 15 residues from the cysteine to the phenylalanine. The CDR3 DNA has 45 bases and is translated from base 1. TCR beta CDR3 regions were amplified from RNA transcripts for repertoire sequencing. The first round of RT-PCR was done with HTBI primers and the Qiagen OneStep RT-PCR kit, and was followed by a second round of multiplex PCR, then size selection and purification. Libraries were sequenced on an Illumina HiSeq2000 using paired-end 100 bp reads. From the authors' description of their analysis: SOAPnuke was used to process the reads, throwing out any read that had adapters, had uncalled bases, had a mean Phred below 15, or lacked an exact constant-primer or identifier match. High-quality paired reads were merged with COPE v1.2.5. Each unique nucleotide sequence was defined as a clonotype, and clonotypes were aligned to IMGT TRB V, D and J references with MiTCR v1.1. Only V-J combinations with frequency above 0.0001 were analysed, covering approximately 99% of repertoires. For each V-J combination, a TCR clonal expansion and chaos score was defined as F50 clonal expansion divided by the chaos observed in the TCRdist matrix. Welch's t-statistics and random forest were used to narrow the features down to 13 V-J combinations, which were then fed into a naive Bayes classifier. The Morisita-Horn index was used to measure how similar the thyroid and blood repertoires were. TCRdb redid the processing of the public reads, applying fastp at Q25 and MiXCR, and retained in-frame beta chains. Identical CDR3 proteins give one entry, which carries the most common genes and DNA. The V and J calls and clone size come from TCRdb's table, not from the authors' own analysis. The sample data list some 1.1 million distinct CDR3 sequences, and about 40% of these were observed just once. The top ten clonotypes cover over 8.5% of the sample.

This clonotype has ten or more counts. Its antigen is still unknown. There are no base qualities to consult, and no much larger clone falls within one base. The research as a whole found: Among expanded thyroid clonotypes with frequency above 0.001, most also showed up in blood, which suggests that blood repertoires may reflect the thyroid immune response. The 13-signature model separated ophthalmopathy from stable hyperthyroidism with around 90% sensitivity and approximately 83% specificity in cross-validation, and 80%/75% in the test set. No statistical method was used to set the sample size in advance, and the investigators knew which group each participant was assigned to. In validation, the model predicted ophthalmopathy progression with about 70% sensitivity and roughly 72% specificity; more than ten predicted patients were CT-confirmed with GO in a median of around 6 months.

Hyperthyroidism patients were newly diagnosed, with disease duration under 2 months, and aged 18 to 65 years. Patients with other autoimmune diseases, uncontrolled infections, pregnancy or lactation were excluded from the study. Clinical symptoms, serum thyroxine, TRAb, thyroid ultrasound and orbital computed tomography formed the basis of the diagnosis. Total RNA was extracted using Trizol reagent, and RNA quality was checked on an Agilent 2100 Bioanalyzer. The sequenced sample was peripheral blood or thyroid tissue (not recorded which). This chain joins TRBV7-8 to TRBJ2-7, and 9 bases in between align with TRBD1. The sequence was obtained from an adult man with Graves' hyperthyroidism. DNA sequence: TGTGCCAGCAGCTTGCCACAGGGGGCGCGCTACGAGCAGTACTTC. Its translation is CASSLPQGARYEQYF.